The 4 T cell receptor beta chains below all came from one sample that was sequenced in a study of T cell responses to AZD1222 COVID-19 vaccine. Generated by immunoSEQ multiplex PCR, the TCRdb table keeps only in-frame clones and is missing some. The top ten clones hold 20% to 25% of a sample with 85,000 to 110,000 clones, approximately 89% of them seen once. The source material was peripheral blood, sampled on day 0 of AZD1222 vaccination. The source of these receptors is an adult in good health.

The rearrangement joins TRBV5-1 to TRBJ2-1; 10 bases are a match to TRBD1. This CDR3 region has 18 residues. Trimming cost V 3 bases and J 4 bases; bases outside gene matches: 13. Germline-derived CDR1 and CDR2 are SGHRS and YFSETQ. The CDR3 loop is CASSSGNSGTGAYNEQFF. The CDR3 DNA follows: TGCGCCAGCAGCTCGGGGAATTCGGGGACAGGGGCGTACAATGAGCAGTTCTTC.

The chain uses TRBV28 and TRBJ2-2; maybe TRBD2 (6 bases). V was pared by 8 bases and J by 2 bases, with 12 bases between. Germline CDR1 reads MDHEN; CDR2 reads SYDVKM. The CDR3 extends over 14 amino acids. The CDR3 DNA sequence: TGTGCCAGCCGACGGGGAGGCAACACCGGGGAGCTGTTTTTT. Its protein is CASRRGGNTGELFF.

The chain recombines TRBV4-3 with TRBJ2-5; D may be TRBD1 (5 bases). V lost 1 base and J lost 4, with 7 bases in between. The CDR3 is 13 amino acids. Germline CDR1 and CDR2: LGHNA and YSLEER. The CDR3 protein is CASSQVGVETQYF. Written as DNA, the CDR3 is TGCGCCAGCAGCCAAGTAGGGGTAGAGACCCAGTACTTC.

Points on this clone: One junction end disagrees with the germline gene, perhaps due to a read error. This CDR3 reads CASSRTGGSTDTQYF. CDR3 nucleotide sequence: TGTGCTAGCAGCCGTACAGGGGGAAGCACAGATACGCAGTATTTT. This sequence joins TRBV7-7 and TRBJ2-3, with 8 bases that match TRBD1. Germline lookup yields CDR1 SSHAT and CDR2 FNYEAQ (reference sequence). The CDR3 is made up of 15 amino acids. Filled out from reference TRBV7-7 and TRBJ2-3, the complete variable domain reads GAGVSQSPRYKVTKRGQDVTLRCDPISSHATLYWYQQALGQGPEFLTYFNYEAQPDKSGLPSDRFSAERPEGSISTLTIQRTEQRDSAMYRCASSRTGGSTDTQYFGPGTRLTVL.